This T cell receptor (beta chain) was recorded in a study of beta chain features in type 1 diabetes. Every isolated RNA sample was fully reverse transcribed, so sequencing captured expressed TCRB transcripts. Profiled with immunoSEQ multiplex PCR; TCRdb holds only in-frame clones, not every one. The top ten hold nearly 0.015% of the sample, which has a few hundred thousand clones, about 13% seen once. Per germline, CDR1 MNHEY and CDR2 SVGAGI. Trimming pared 6 bases from V and 7 bases from J, leaving 15 bases between. The CDR3 totals 13 residues. Using CD45RO/CCR7/CD25/CD127/CD95/CD27, CD4+ naive, central memory, regulatory and stem cell-like memory cells were sorted. Whole-study findings and limits: There was a moderate but significant shortening of TCRB CDR3s in all four CD4+ subsets of Type 1 diabetes patients. Type 1 diabetes patients had VDJ junctions that carried fewer insertions and more deletions.

This clone was seen a few times. The antigen is undetermined. The chain carries TRBV6-5 and TRBJ2-5; a weak D match, TRBD2 (5 bases). The specimen sequenced was naive CD4+ T cells from blood. The clonotype comes from a woman under 30 with type 1 diabetes. The CDR3: CASRRTGLGTQYF. The CDR3 nucleotides are TGTGCCAGCAGGCGGACTGGCCTGGGGACCCAGTACTTC.